One and the same sample provided the 21 T cell receptor beta chains below, sequenced in a study of cytomegalovirus exposure and HLA in healthy donors. The PCR made use of 60 Vbeta and 13 Jbeta primers. Sequencing used immunoSEQ multiplex PCR; TCRdb keeps in-frame clones, though not all of them. The profile shows roughly 160,000 clones, 87% of them singletons. Material for sequencing was PBMCs. Receptors were obtained from a woman aged 25 to 45 in good health and CMV-seronegative.

The genes are TRBV5-1 and TRBJ1-1, with TRBD1 matching over 9 bases. Germline CDR1 is SGHRS and CDR2 is YFSETQ. Unmatched junction bases numbered 6, after V lost 4 bases and J lost 5 bases. The CDR3 consists of 14 residues. CDR3 sequence reads: CASSLRTGVTEAFF. CDR3 sequence (DNA): TGCGCCAGCAGCCTAAGGACAGGGGTGACTGAAGCTTTCTTT.

Turning to this clone: In the same sample, other DNA sequences code for this CDR3. This rearrangement joins TRBV5-1 to TRBJ2-1; 12 bases map to TRBD2. Germline-derived CDR1 and CDR2 are SGHRS and YFSETQ. The CDR3 has 16 residues. V lost 1 base, J lost 2 bases, and 1 base stayed unmatched. CDR3 loop: CASSLTSGGTYNEQFF. In DNA, the CDR3 is TGCGCCAGCAGCTTGACTAGCGGGGGGACCTACAATGAGCAGTTCTTC.

This rearrangement joins TRBV2 to TRBJ1-2; D may be TRBD1 (6 bases). CDR1 is SNHLY, CDR2 FYNNEI, per germline. The V and J ends lost 6 bases and 5 bases respectively, with 19 bases between them. The CDR3 is made up of 15 amino acids. The CDR3 DNA reads TGTGCCAGCAGCCCCCCGACAGGAGACCGATATGGCTACACCTTC. This codes for CASSPPTGDRYGYTF.

The count of this clone is one. The chain has TRBV18 and TRBJ1-5; perhaps TRBD1 as D (5 bases). Germline V gives CDR1 KGHSH, CDR2 LQKENI. The CDR3 loop spans 15 amino acids. V was cut by 5 bases and J by 3 bases, with 14 bases left in between. The CDR3 here is CASSVSTDHNQPQHF. The CDR3 DNA is TGTGCCAGCTCAGTCTCGACAGATCACAATCAGCCCCAGCATTTT.

The J gene is TRBJ2-7, the V gene TRBV5-4, with 11 bases fitting TRBD2. The CDR3 loop spans 14 amino acids. Per the germline V gene, CDR1 is SGHNT and CDR2 is YYREEE (reference sequence). J lost 3 bases, V lost 4 bases, and 3 bases had no gene match. Here the CDR3 reads CASSAGTSGYEQYF. CDR3 nucleotide sequence: TGTGCCAGCAGCGCCGGGACTAGCGGCTACGAGCAGTACTTC.

V is TRBV19 and J is TRBJ1-5; TRBD1 matches 8 bases. From germline, CDR1 is LNHDA and CDR2 SQIVND (reference sequence). CDR3 length equals 12 residues. The CDR3 nucleotides read TGTGCGGGGGGACAGGGCAATCAGCCCCAGCATTTT. It specifies CAGGQGNQPQHF. The whole variable domain, remainder taken from reference TRBV19 and TRBJ1-5, is DGGITQSPKYLFRKEGQNVTLSCEQNLNHDAMYWYRQDPGQGLRLIYYSQIVNDFQKGDIAEGYSVSREKKESFPLTVTSAQKNPTAFYLCAGGQGNQPQHFGDGTRLSIL.

V usage is TRBV27 and J usage is TRBJ1-5; 9 positions match TRBD1. Germline lookup yields CDR1 MNHEY and CDR2 SMNVEV (reference sequence). The CDR3 runs to 14 residues. The ends lost 6 bases at V and 7 bases at J; junction bases unmatched: 7. The CDR3 DNA sequence: TGTGCCAGCAGCAAGGACAGGGGTGTCCAGCCCCAGCATTTT. Its translation is CASSKDRGVQPQHF.

V is TRBV5-5 and J is TRBJ2-5; 7 nucleotides line up with TRBD2. This CDR3 region has 16 residues. Germline-derived CDR1 and CDR2 are SGHKS and YYEKEE (reference sequence). V shed 2 bases and J 5 bases; nucleotides not matched to a gene: 12. The CDR3, as DNA: TGTGCCAGCAGCTTTTTAACGGGGGGAGCCCGGGAGACCCAGTACTTC. As protein: CASSFLTGGARETQYF.

The chain combines TRBV5-1 with TRBJ2-1; 8 bases are shared with TRBD2. Germline lookup yields CDR1 SGHRS and CDR2 YFSETQ. The CDR3 runs to 15 residues. The J segment lost 6 bases and the V segment lost 2 bases, leaving 7 bases of the junction unmatched. DNA for the CDR3: TGCGCCAGCAGCTTACTTAGCGGGGCACGCAATGAGCAGTTCTTC. Translating it yields CASSLLSGARNEQFF.

The gene calls are TRBV11-3 and TRBJ2-7; D not certain. V was shortened by 0 bases and J by 6 bases, with 9 bases between the two germline ends. CDR3 length equals 13 residues. The germline V gene has CDR1 SGHNT and CDR2 YENEEA. The CDR3 loop is CASSLEPLGEQYF. The DNA for the CDR3 is TGTGCCAGCAGCTTAGAACCACTCGGCGAGCAGTACTTC.

The chain links TRBV19 to TRBJ1-5; 10 positions agree with TRBD1. This CDR3 comprises 17 residues. The junction had 14 bases not matched to a gene; V was cut back by 10 bases and J by 2 bases. CDR1 LNHDA and CDR2 SQIVND come from the germline V gene (reference sequence). This chain's CDR3 is CATRSDRGLGGNQPQHF. The DNA of the CDR3 is TGTGCCACTAGATCCGACAGGGGGCTTGGTGGCAATCAGCCCCAGCATTTT.

This sequence joins TRBV5-4 and TRBJ2-1; perhaps TRBD1 as D (6 bases). Germline values: CDR1 SGHNT, CDR2 YYREEE (reference sequence). This CDR3 is built from 16 residues. Trimming stripped 2 bases from V and 0 bases from J, with 12 bases between. The CDR3 region has the DNA TGTGCCAGCAGCTTATGGCAGGGGACCTCCTACAATGAGCAGTTCTTC. Translating it yields CASSLWQGTSYNEQFF.

The V and J genes are TRBV7-8 and TRBJ2-7, with 10 bases identical to TRBD2. V lost 6 bases, J lost 1 base, and 6 bases stayed unmatched. CDR3 size: 15 residues. The germline CDR1 and CDR2 sequences are SGHVS and FQNEAQ. Written as DNA, the CDR3 is TGTGCCAGCAGGGCGGGACTAGCGCCGTCCTACGAGCAGTACTTC. This sequence encodes CASRAGLAPSYEQYF.

The V and J genes are TRBV7-2 and TRBJ2-7, with 7 positions matching TRBD1. Germline lookup yields CDR1 SGHTA and CDR2 FQGNSA. J lost 2 bases, V lost 3 bases, and 4 bases had no gene match. This CDR3 comprises 14 residues. The CDR3 spells CASSFRQGPYEQYF. The CDR3 nucleotides read TGTGCCAGCAGCTTCCGACAGGGCCCCTACGAGCAGTACTTC.

The V call is TRBV4-3, the J call TRBJ2-1, with a weak D call TRBD1 (6 bases). Trimming took 4 bases from V and 8 from J, leaving 15 bases between them. The CDR3 extends over 14 amino acids. CDR1 is LGHNA and CDR2 is YSLEER in the germline V gene. CDR3 DNA sequence: TGCGCCAGCAGCCTAGGACAGAATTTCGATGAGCAGTTCTTC. Protein: CASSLGQNFDEQFF.

The chain joins TRBV14 to TRBJ1-2; D is ambiguous. The germline V gene encodes CDR1 SGHDN and CDR2 FVKESK. V lost 4 bases, J lost 8 bases, and 23 bases lay in between. The CDR3 extends over 16 amino acids. CDR3 in amino acids: CASSPPGLGRSSGYTF. The DNA for the CDR3 is TGTGCCAGCAGCCCTCCGGGCCTGGGCCGGTCTAGCGGCTACACCTTC. Together with reference TRBV14 and TRBJ1-2, the CDR3 gives the full variable domain: EAGVTQFPSHSVIEKGQTVTLRCDPISGHDNLYWYRRVMGKEIKFLLHFVKESKQDESGMPNNRFLAERTGGTYSTLKVQPAELEDSGVYFCASSPPGLGRSSGYTFGSGTRLTVV.

The chain joins TRBV5-4 to TRBJ1-2; no reliable D call. The germline V gene has CDR1 SGHNT and CDR2 YYREEE (reference sequence). This CDR3 has 12 amino acids. V lost 1 base, J lost 6 bases, and 7 bases lay in between. CDR3: CASSLLQNGYTF. CDR3 coding DNA: TGTGCCAGCAGCTTGTTACAGAATGGCTACACCTTC.

The rearrangement uses TRBV29-1 and TRBJ1-2, with a possible D match to TRBD1 (6 bases). Trimming left V 3 bases short and J 0 bases short, with 14 bases between. CDR3 length: 15 amino acids. CDR1 is SQVTM and CDR2 is ANQGSEA in the germline V gene. The CDR3 DNA follows: TGCAGCGTTGAGCGACGGACAGCCCCTAACTATGGCTACACCTTC. Encoded protein: CSVERRTAPNYGYTF.

This clone was detected only a few times. The rearrangement links TRBV6-1 to TRBJ1-2; D is possibly TRBD1 (5 bases). Germline lookup yields CDR1 MNHNS and CDR2 SASEGT. V lost 5 bases and J lost 8, with 18 bases in between. The length of the CDR3 is 14 residues. The CDR3 coding sequence is TGTGCCAGCAGTCCAACTCAGGGTAGTACCGGCTACACCTTC. Translation: CASSPTQGSTGYTF.

The rearrangement uses TRBV2 and TRBJ2-7; 8 nucleotides line up with TRBD1. The germline V gene encodes CDR1 SNHLY and CDR2 FYNNEI. The CDR3 totals 14 residues. The junction had 8 bases not matched to a gene; V was cut back by 0 bases and J by 10 bases. As DNA, the CDR3 is TGTGCCAGCAGTGAAGCTCGGCAGGGGGCACGACAGTACTTC. Amino acid sequence: CASSEARQGARQYF.

This rearrangement joins TRBV15 to TRBJ2-6, with 11 bases matching TRBD1. V lost 2 bases to trimming and J lost 2 bases; unmatched junction nucleotides: 5. The germline gives CDR1 LNHNV, CDR2 YYDKDF (reference sequence). The CDR3 contains 18 residues. In DNA, the CDR3 is TGTGCCACCAGCAGACAGGGACAGGGGGGGACTGGGGCCAACGTCCTGACTTTC. Translating gives CATSRQGQGGTGANVLTF.